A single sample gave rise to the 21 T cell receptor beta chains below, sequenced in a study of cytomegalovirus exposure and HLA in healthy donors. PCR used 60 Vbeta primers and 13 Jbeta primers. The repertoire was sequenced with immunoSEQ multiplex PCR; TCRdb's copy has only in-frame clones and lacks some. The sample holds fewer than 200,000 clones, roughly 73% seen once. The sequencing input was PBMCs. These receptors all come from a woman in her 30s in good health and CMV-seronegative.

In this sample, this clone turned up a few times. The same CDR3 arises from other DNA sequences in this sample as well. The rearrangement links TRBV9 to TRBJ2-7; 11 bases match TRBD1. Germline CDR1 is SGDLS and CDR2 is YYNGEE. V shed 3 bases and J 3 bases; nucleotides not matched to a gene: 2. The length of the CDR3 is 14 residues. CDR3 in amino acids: CASSAGTGGYEQYF. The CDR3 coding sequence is TGTGCCAGCAGCGCCGGGACAGGGGGCTACGAGCAGTACTTC.

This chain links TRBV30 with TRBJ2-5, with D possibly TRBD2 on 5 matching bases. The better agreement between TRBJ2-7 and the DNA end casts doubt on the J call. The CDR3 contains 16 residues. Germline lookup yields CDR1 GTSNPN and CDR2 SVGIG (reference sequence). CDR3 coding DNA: TGTGCCTGGAGTGTAGGGCCCTCATCCGGGGACTACGAGCAGTACTTC. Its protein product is CAWSVGPSSGDYEQYF.

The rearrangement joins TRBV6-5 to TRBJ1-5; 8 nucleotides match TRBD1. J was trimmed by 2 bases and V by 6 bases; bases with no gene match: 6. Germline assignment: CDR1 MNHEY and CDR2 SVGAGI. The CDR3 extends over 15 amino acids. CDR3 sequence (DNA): TGTGCCAGCAGGACAGGGGCTTCTGGCAATCAGCCCCAGCATTTT. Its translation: CASRTGASGNQPQHF.

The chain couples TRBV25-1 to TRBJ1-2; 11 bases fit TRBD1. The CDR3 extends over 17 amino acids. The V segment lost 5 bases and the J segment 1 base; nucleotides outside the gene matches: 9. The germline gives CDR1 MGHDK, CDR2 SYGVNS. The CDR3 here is CASSTRDRGSRNYGYTF. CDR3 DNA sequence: TGTGCCAGCAGTACCCGGGACAGGGGGTCTCGTAACTATGGCTACACCTTC.

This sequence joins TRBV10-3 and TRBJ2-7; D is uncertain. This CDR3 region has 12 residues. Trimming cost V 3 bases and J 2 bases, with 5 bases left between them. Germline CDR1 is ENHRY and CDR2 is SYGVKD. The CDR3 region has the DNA TGTGCCATCAGTGACGGTGCCTACGAGCAGTACTTC. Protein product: CAISDGAYEQYF.

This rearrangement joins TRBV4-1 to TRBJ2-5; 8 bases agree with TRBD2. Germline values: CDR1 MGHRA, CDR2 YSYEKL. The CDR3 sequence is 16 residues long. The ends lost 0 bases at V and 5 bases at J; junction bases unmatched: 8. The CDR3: CASSQDARGEWETQYF. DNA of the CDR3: TGCGCCAGCAGCCAAGACGCGCGGGGGGAATGGGAGACCCAGTACTTC.

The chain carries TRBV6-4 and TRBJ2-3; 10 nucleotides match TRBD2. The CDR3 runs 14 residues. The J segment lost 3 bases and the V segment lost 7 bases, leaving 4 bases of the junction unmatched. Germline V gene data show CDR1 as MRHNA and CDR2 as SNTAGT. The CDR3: CASILSGRTDTQYF. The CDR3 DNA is TGTGCCAGCATCCTTAGCGGGAGGACAGATACGCAGTATTTT.

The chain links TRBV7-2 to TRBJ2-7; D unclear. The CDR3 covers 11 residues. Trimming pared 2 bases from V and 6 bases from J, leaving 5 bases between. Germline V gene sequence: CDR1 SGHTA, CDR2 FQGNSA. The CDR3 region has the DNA TGTGCCAGCAGCTTAAGTAGCGAGCAGTACTTC. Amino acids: CASSLSSEQYF. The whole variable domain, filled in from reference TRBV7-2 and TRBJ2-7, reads GAGVSQSPSNKVTEKGKDVELRCDPISGHTALYWYRQSLGQGLEFLIYFQGNSAPDKSGLPSDRFSAERTGGSVSTLTIQRTQQEDSAVYLCASSLSSEQYFGPGTRLTVT.

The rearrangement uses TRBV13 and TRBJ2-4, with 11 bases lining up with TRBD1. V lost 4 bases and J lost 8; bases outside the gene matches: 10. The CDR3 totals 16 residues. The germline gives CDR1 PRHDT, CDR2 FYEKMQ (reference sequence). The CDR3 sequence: CASSSSDRGRGYIQYF. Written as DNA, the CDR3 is TGTGCCAGCAGCTCCTCGGACAGGGGGCGTGGATACATTCAGTACTTC.

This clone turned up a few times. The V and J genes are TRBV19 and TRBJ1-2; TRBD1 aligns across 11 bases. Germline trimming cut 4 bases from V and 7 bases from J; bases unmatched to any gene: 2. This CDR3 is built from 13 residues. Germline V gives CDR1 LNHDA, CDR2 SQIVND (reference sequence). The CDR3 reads CASSRTGGRGYTF. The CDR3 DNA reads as TGTGCCAGTAGTAGGACAGGGGGCCGTGGCTACACCTTC.

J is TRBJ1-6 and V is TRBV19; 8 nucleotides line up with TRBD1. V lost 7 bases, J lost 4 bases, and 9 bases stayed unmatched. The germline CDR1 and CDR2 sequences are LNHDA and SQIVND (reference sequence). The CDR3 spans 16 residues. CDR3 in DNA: TGTGCCAGTACCGGGACAGGCAGCCCATATAATTCACCCCTCCACTTT. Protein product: CASTGTGSPYNSPLHF. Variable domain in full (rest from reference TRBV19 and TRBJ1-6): DGGITQSPKYLFRKEGQNVTLSCEQNLNHDAMYWYRQDPGQGLRLIYYSQIVNDFQKGDIAEGYSVSREKKESFPLTVTSAQKNPTAFYLCASTGTGSPYNSPLHFGNGTRLTVT.

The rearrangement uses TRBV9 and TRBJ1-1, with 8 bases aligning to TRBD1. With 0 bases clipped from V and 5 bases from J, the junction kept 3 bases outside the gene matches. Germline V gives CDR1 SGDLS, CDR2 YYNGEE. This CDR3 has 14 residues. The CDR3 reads CASSVVQGGTEAFF. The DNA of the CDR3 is TGTGCCAGCAGCGTAGTACAGGGGGGGACTGAAGCTTTCTTT.

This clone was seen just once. In DNA, the CDR3 is TGTGCCAGCAGCCGAATGGGGGCTATGAACACTGAAGCTTTCTTT. This translates into CASSRMGAMNTEAFF. The V gene is TRBV7-6, the J gene TRBJ1-1; the D gene is possibly TRBD1 (6 bases). The CDR3 totals 15 residues. Deletions cut 5 bases from V and 0 bases from J, with 13 bases between. Germline CDR1 SGHVS, CDR2 FNYEAQ.

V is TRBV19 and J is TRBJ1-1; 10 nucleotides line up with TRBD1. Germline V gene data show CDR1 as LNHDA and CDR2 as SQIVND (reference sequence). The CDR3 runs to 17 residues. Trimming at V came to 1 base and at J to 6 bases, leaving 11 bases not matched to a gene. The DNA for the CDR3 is TGTGCCAGTAGTATAGGGGGCGACAGGGGGCGCGGGCCTGAAGCTTTCTTT. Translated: CASSIGGDRGRGPEAFF.

The DNA of the CDR3 is TGTGCCAGCAGTGAAAGGGGGGGTGGGATGCAGCCCCAGCATTTT. It yields the protein CASSERGGGMQPQHF. The V and J genes are TRBV6-1 and TRBJ1-5; weak D call: TRBD1 (6 bases). The CDR3 has 15 amino acids. The germline gives CDR1 MNHNS, CDR2 SASEGT. The germline V and J ends were trimmed by 2 bases and 7 bases, with 15 bases remaining between them.

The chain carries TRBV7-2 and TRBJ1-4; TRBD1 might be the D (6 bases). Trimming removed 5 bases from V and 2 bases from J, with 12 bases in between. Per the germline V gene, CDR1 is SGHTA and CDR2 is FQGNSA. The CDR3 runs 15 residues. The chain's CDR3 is CASSPTGPTNEKLFF. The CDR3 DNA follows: TGTGCCAGCAGCCCTACAGGGCCGACTAATGAAAAACTGTTTTTT.

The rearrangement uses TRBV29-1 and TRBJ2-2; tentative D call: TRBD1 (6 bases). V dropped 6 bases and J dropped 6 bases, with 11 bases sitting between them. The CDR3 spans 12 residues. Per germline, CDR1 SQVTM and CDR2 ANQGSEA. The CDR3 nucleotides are TGCAGCGTGAGCTCAGGGGCCGGGGAGCTGTTTTTT. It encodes CSVSSGAGELFF.

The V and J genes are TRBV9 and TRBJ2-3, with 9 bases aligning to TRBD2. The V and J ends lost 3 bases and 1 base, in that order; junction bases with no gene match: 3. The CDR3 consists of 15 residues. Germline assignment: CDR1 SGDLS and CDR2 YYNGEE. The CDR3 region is CASSAASGGTDTQYF. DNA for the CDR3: TGTGCCAGCAGCGCCGCTAGCGGGGGCACAGATACGCAGTATTTT.

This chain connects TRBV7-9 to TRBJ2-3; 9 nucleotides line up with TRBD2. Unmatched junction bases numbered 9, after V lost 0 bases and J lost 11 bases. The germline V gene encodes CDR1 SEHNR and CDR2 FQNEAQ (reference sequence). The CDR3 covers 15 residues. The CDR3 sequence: CASSLASGSRMKQYF. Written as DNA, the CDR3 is TGTGCCAGCAGCTTAGCTAGCGGGAGTCGAATGAAGCAGTATTTT.

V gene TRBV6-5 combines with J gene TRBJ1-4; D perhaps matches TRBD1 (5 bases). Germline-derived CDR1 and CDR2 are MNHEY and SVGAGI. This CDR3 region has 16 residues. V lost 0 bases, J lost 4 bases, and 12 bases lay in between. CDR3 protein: CASSYSWGGSNEKLFF. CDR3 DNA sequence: TGTGCCAGCAGTTACTCGTGGGGCGGGAGTAATGAAAAACTGTTTTTT.

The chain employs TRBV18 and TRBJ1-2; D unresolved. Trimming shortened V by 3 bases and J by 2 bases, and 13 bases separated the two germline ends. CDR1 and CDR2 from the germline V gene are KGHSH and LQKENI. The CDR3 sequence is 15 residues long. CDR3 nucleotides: TGTGCCAGCTCACCGCGCACCACTCCCAACTATGGCTACACCTTC. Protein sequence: CASSPRTTPNYGYTF.